A single sample gave rise to the 25 T cell receptor beta chains below, sequenced in a study of T cells in Graves' hyperthyroidism and ophthalmopathy. The TCR beta CDR3 regions underwent amplification using RNA transcripts as the source. Researchers ran a first-round RT-PCR on the TCR CDR3 using the HTBI primer set. Each CDR3 protein gets one entry after TCRdb re-called the multiplex PCR reads with MiXCR. In the table there are around 610,000 distinct CDR3 sequences, approximately 15% of which are singletons. Sample: blood. These TCRs come from a woman aged 40 to 50 with Graves' ophthalmopathy.

This chain links TRBV6-5 with TRBJ2-7, with D unresolved. Trimming took 1 base from V and 6 from J, leaving 13 bases between them. CDR3 length: 14 residues. Germline CDR1 MNHEY, CDR2 SVGAGI. This chain's CDR3 is CASSYYVGATEQYF. The CDR3 DNA is TGTGCCAGCAGTTACTATGTGGGCGCCACCGAGCAGTACTTC.

This clonotype was counted many times. This chain links TRBV11-2 with TRBJ1-2; D may be TRBD1 (5 bases). Trimming removed 6 bases at V and 0 bases at J, with 17 bases between. The CDR3 has 16 residues. Germline assignment: CDR1 SGHAT and CDR2 FQNNGV. CDR3 nucleotides: TGTGCCAGCAGTAAAGAGATGGGGGTAGCTAACTATGGCTACACCTTC. Protein: CASSKEMGVANYGYTF. Combining the CDR3 with reference TRBV11-2 and TRBJ1-2 gives the whole variable domain EAGVAQSPRYKIIEKRQSVAFWCNPISGHATLYWYQQILGQGPKLLIQFQNNGVVDDSQLPKDRFSAERLKGVDSTLKIQPAKLEDSAVYLCASSKEMGVANYGYTFGSGTRLTVV.

This clonotype was counted many times. V gene TRBV28 combines with J gene TRBJ2-7, with 13 bases identical to TRBD2. CDR3 length: 19 amino acids. From germline, CDR1 is MDHEN and CDR2 SYDVKM. J was trimmed by 7 bases and V by 2 bases; bases with no gene match: 17. CDR3 amino acids: CASSLPSKGTSGRALEQYF. The CDR3 DNA reads TGTGCCAGCAGTTTACCGTCAAAGGGAACTAGCGGGAGGGCCCTTGAGCAGTACTTC.

The rearrangement uses TRBV27 and TRBJ2-7; D possibly corresponds to TRBD2 (6 bases). CDR1 and CDR2 (germline): MNHEY, SMNVEV (reference sequence). This CDR3 contains 14 residues. Trimming pared 8 bases from V and 1 base from J, leaving 15 bases between. The CDR3 sequence is CASGRGRQSYEQYF. Here the CDR3 DNA reads TGTGCCAGCGGGCGGGGCAGACAGTCCTACGAGCAGTACTTC.

This chain links TRBV20-1 with TRBJ2-5; 12 bases match TRBD2. V lost 6 bases, J lost 1 base, and 15 bases stayed unmatched. The CDR3 length is 18 residues. Germline V CDR1 and CDR2: DFQATT, SNEGSKA (reference sequence). The CDR3, as DNA: TGCAGTGCCCCCGCGGGACTAGCGGGCGCCCGACTCCAAGAGACCCAGTACTTC. Protein: CSAPAGLAGARLQETQYF.

About this clonotype: A much more abundant neighbour one base away suggests this may be a read error. V and J are TRBV6-2 or TRBV6-3 and TRBJ2-7; D tentatively fits TRBD1 or TRBD2 (7 bases each). Per the germline V gene, CDR1 is MNHEY and CDR2 is SVGEGT. This CDR3 region has 17 residues. The CDR3 coding sequence is TGTGCCAACAGTTACTCGATATCGGGGGGACAGACCTACGAGCAGTACTTC. It is translated as CANSYSISGGQTYEQYF.

This clonotype has at least ten counts. J is TRBJ2-7 and V is TRBV2; 8 bases line up with TRBD1. This CDR3 has 13 amino acids. Trimming at V came to 5 bases and at J to 5 bases, leaving 5 bases not matched to a gene. Germline CDR1 and CDR2: SNHLY and FYNNEI. The CDR3 nucleotides read TGTGCCAGCAGTAGACAGGGGAGAAACGAGCAGTACTTC. Amino acid sequence: CASSRQGRNEQYF.

In this sample, this clonotype turned up many times. The V call is TRBV6-5, the J call TRBJ2-5; D is undetermined. The germline V gene has CDR1 MNHEY and CDR2 SVGAGI. The CDR3 loop spans 14 amino acids. Between the trimmed V and J ends, which lost 6 bases and 5 bases, there was a span of 16 bases. This CDR3 reads CASSRSSLRETQYF. The CDR3 DNA is TGTGCCAGCAGCCGAAGTTCCCTCCGGGAGACCCAGTACTTC.

This clonotype was counted ten times or more. This chain uses TRBV5-1 with TRBJ1-1; D might be TRBD1 (5 bases). V lost 0 bases and J lost 4, with 13 bases in between. The CDR3 length is 15 residues. The germline V gene encodes CDR1 SGHRS and CDR2 YFSETQ. The CDR3 sequence: CASSLERQSLTEAFF. DNA of the CDR3: TGCGCCAGCAGCTTGGAACGACAGAGCCTCACTGAAGCTTTCTTT.

The chain is built from TRBV5-1 and TRBJ1-2, with 8 bases lining up with TRBD1. CDR3 length: 15 amino acids. V trimming: 2 bases; J trimming: 4 bases; junction bases outside the gene matches: 7. Germline CDR1 and CDR2: SGHRS and YFSETQ. CDR3 sequence reads: CASSFGAGGSYGYTF. For the CDR3, the DNA is TGCGCCAGCAGCTTCGGGGCAGGGGGCTCCTATGGCTACACCTTC.

This clonotype was recorded many times. V is TRBV28 and J is TRBJ2-3; TRBD1 might be the D (5 bases). CDR1 is MDHEN and CDR2 is SYDVKM in the germline V gene. This CDR3 is 18 amino acids long. Between the trimmed V and J ends, which lost 3 bases and 0 bases, there was a span of 19 bases. CDR3 protein: CASSLSSLGPISTDTQYF. The CDR3 DNA reads TGTGCCAGCAGTTTGTCCTCTTTGGGGCCTATTAGCACAGATACGCAGTATTTT. Drawing the rest from reference TRBV28 and TRBJ2-3, the complete variable domain is DVKVTQSSRYLVKRTGEKVFLECVQDMDHENMFWYRQDPGLGLRLIYFSYDVKMKEKGDIPEGYSVSREKKERFSLILESASTNQTSMYLCASSLSSLGPISTDTQYFGPGTRLTVL.

A few counts support this clonotype. This rearrangement joins TRBV7-8 to TRBJ1-2, with D uncertain. The V end was cut by 3 bases, the J end by 0 bases, with 8 bases between. This CDR3 spans 14 amino acids. Germline V gives CDR1 SGHVS, CDR2 FQNEAQ. DNA of the CDR3: TGTGCCAGCAGCTTGGAGGAAACTAACTATGGCTACACCTTC. Its protein is CASSLEETNYGYTF.

This clonotype was seen many times. The genes are TRBV28 and TRBJ2-2; 8 nucleotides line up with TRBD1. CDR3 length: 14 amino acids. Unmatched junction bases numbered 5, after V lost 10 bases and J lost 1 base. CDR1 is MDHEN and CDR2 is SYDVKM in the germline V gene. The CDR3 DNA is TGTGCCACCCAGGGGGCTCAGAACACCGGGGAGCTGTTTTTT. Translating it yields CATQGAQNTGELFF.

The sample holds many counts of this clonotype. J is TRBJ1-5 and V is TRBV24-1; D remains ambiguous. Trimming shortened V by 3 bases and J by 1 base, and 6 bases separated the two germline ends. This CDR3 is built from 14 residues. Germline V CDR1 and CDR2: KGHDR, SFDVKD. DNA of the CDR3: TGTGCCACCAGTGATCAAGGGAGCAATCAGCCCCAGCATTTT. Amino acid sequence: CATSDQGSNQPQHF.

Many counts were recorded for this clonotype. The chain links TRBV10-3 to TRBJ2-2; 8 nucleotides match TRBD1. The length of the CDR3 is 14 residues. Germline loops: CDR1 ENHRY, CDR2 SYGVKD. Trimming at V came to 2 bases and at J to 6 bases, leaving 2 bases not matched to a gene. The CDR3, as DNA: TGTGCCATCAGTGAGAGGACAGGGTCCGGGGAGCTGTTTTTT. Encoded protein: CAISERTGSGELFF.

In its sample, this clonotype was seen many times. V and J are TRBV4-3 and TRBJ2-7; TRBD2 aligns across 9 bases. CDR1 and CDR2 (germline): LGHNA, YSLEER. After removal of 1 base from V and 4 bases from J, the junction contained 8 bases not matched to a gene. This CDR3 has 16 residues. CDR3 sequence: CASSQGTLAGKYEQYF. The CDR3 region has the DNA TGCGCCAGCAGCCAAGGCACCCTAGCGGGAAAGTACGAGCAGTACTTC.

This clonotype was recorded many times. The chain uses TRBV11-2 and TRBJ2-5, with 12 bases lining up with TRBD1. This CDR3 contains 18 residues. The germline CDR1 and CDR2 sequences are SGHAT and FQNNGV. The ends lost 2 bases at V and 2 bases at J; junction bases unmatched: 9. The CDR3 bases are TGTGCCAGCAGCTTACTGGGTGGGGGACAGGGGGCTCAAGAGACCCAGTACTTC. Its translation: CASSLLGGGQGAQETQYF.

In its sample, this clonotype was seen many times. CDR3 protein: CASSVEASGRSYEQYF. CDR3 sequence (DNA): TGTGCCAGCAGCGTAGAGGCTAGCGGGAGATCCTACGAGCAGTACTTC. V gene TRBV9 combines with J gene TRBJ2-7, with 10 bases matching TRBD2. This CDR3 region has 16 residues. Germline CDR1 is SGDLS and CDR2 is YYNGEE. V lost 0 bases, J lost 1 base, and 4 bases stayed unmatched.

This clonotype showed up many times. The chain uses TRBV19 and TRBJ2-4; D remains unclear. Trimming shortened V by 1 base and J by 8 bases, and 15 bases separated the two germline ends. Germline V CDR1 and CDR2: LNHDA, SQIVND (reference sequence). This CDR3 is 15 amino acids long. Written as DNA, the CDR3 is TGTGCCAGTAGTATAGCAGAGGTGTGGCCGCACATTCAGTACTTC. Translation gives CASSIAEVWPHIQYF. Combining the CDR3 with reference TRBV19 and TRBJ2-4 gives the whole variable domain DGGITQSPKYLFRKEGQNVTLSCEQNLNHDAMYWYRQDPGQGLRLIYYSQIVNDFQKGDIAEGYSVSREKKESFPLTVTSAQKNPTAFYLCASSIAEVWPHIQYFGAGTRLSVL.

This clonotype showed up many times. The chain employs TRBV7-2 and TRBJ2-7; 7 bases align to TRBD1. V was clipped by 3 bases and J by 4 bases; unmatched bases: 6. The germline gives CDR1 SGHTA, CDR2 FQGNSA. CDR3 length: 14 residues. The CDR3 is CASSFIRGQYEQYF. In nucleotides, the CDR3 is TGTGCCAGCAGCTTTATAAGGGGGCAGTACGAGCAGTACTTC.

This clonotype came up many times. This chain connects TRBV14 to TRBJ2-2; D possibly matches TRBD1 or TRBD2 (5 bases each). The CDR3 contains 17 residues. Germline-derived CDR1 and CDR2 are SGHDN and FVKESK. V dropped 5 bases and J dropped 4 bases, with 20 bases sitting between them. CDR3 in amino acids: CASSSSGRHGATGELFF. As DNA, the CDR3 is TGTGCCAGCAGCTCGAGTGGGCGACACGGGGCCACCGGGGAGCTGTTTTTT.

This clonotype was seen repeatedly, ten times or more. This chain links TRBV29-1 with TRBJ2-7; 7 bases align to TRBD1. In germline, CDR1 is SQVTM, CDR2 ANQGSEA. V lost 7 bases to trimming and J lost 9 bases; unmatched junction nucleotides: 9. The CDR3 runs to 11 residues. The CDR3 loop is CSAHDRAGQYF. The CDR3, as DNA: TGCAGCGCACACGACAGGGCGGGGCAGTACTTC.

The sample holds a few counts of this clonotype. The chain has TRBV18 and TRBJ1-1, with 8 bases identical to TRBD1. CDR1 and CDR2 (germline): KGHSH, LQKENI. This CDR3 has 14 residues. V dropped 3 bases and J dropped 3; count of bases not matched to a gene: 3. CDR3 region: CASSPRTGYTEAFF. The CDR3 DNA sequence: TGTGCCAGCTCACCTAGGACAGGGTACACTGAAGCTTTCTTT.

The rearrangement uses TRBV13 and TRBJ2-5; D not certain. Germline CDR1 reads PRHDT; CDR2 reads FYEKMQ (reference sequence). Trimming removed 0 bases at V and 0 bases at J, with 11 bases between. The CDR3 is 16 residues long. In nucleotides, the CDR3 is TGTGCCAGCAGCTTAGGGGGTAACGGCTACCAAGAGACCCAGTACTTC. It specifies CASSLGGNGYQETQYF.

This clonotype was counted a few times. The V call is TRBV9, the J call TRBJ1-5; no firm D call. This CDR3 region has 13 residues. Germline V CDR1 and CDR2: SGDLS, YYNGEE. V lost 2 bases, J lost 9 bases, and 12 bases lay in between. DNA for the CDR3: TGTGCCAGCAGCGTCAGCAGCGAGTCGCCCCAGCATTTT. Its translation: CASSVSSESPQHF.